This record covers a single TCR beta chain. This sample was taken from a study of blood T cell repertoires in COVID-19. Study-wide context: Sites across the United States, Italy and Spain contributed samples from acute and convalescent COVID-19. T cells, B-cell-depleted T cells, or PBMCs provided the cDNA or gDNA that served as material.

Measured with immunoSEQ multiplex PCR; TCRdb has only the in-frame clones, and not every one. The sample contains tens of thousands of clones, roughly four fifths of which appear only once. In germline, CDR1 is MNHNY, CDR2 SVGAGI (reference sequence). The CDR3 consists of 11 residues. The ends were cut back, 7 bases at V and 8 bases at J, with 9 bases in the middle. The sequence came from a man aged 60 to 75 with acute or convalescent COVID-19. The chain carries TRBV6-6 and TRBJ1-3; no clear D. What was sequenced was peripheral blood. As DNA, the CDR3 is TGTGCCAGCAAGTTAGGAGACACCATATATTTT. It yields the protein CASKLGDTIYF.